The next 30 T cell receptor beta chains were all read from a single sample in a study of beta chain features in type 1 diabetes. All of the isolated RNA was reverse transcribed, so expressed TCRB transcripts were sequenced. Repertoires were generated with immunoSEQ multiplex PCR, while TCRdb's copy carries only in-frame clones and drops some. In the table there are about 350,000 clones, about 20% of which are singletons. The sample comprised naive CD4+ T cells from blood. These receptor sequences come from a woman between 18 and 29 years old in good health.

J is TRBJ1-4 and V is TRBV30; D not certain. Germline values: CDR1 GTSNPN, CDR2 SVGIG (reference sequence). V shed 2 bases and J shed 4 bases, with 14 bases lying between them. CDR3 length: 15 amino acids. Here the CDR3 reads CAWSPSTGYNEKLFF. CDR3 nucleotides: TGTGCCTGGAGTCCTTCGACGGGGTATAATGAAAAACTGTTTTTT.

The chain couples TRBV7-2 to TRBJ2-5, with 10 positions matching TRBD2. CDR3 length equals 14 residues. Losses at the gene ends were 5 bases for V and 4 bases for J; bases not matched to a gene: 4. The germline gives CDR1 SGHTA, CDR2 FQGNSA. CDR3 loop: CASSPRLAGETQYF. CDR3 in DNA: TGTGCCAGCAGCCCGCGACTAGCGGGAGAGACCCAGTACTTC. The full variable domain, rest sourced from reference TRBV7-2 and TRBJ2-5, is GAGVSQSPSNKVTEKGKDVELRCDPISGHTALYWYRQSLGQGLEFLIYFQGNSAPDKSGLPSDRFSAERTGGSVSTLTIQRTQQEDSAVYLCASSPRLAGETQYFGPGTRLLVL.

With respect to this clone: The junction differs from germline at one of its ends, possibly a read error. This sequence joins TRBV7-2 and TRBJ1-2; D ambiguous. CDR3 length equals 11 residues. Germline lookup yields CDR1 SGHTA and CDR2 FQGNSA. Here the CDR3 DNA reads TGTGCCAGCAGCTCCACCTACGCCTTGAACTTC. This translates into CASSSTYALNF.

The chain uses TRBV5-1 and TRBJ2-7; no reliable D call. Trimming took off 2 bases at V and 7 bases at J, with 13 bases between the two ends. The length of the CDR3 is 13 residues. CDR1 is SGHRS and CDR2 is YFSETQ in the germline V gene. CDR3 bases: TGCGCCAGCAGCTTCCTGGCCCTTGAAGAGCAGTACTTC. The encoded protein is CASSFLALEEQYF.

J is TRBJ2-3 and V is TRBV29-1; D call uncertain. Trimming took off 4 bases at V and 0 bases at J, with 11 bases between the two ends. Germline assignment: CDR1 SQVTM and CDR2 ANQGSEA. The CDR3 sequence is 14 residues long. CDR3 sequence: CSVAEPTSTDTQYF. The CDR3 region has the DNA TGCAGCGTTGCGGAGCCGACGAGCACAGATACGCAGTATTTT.

This clone was detected a few times. The chain has TRBV5-4 and TRBJ2-3; D not certain. The CDR3 sequence is 15 residues long. The ends were cut back, 0 bases at V and 2 bases at J, with 10 bases in the middle. In germline, CDR1 is SGHNT, CDR2 YYREEE (reference sequence). CDR3 sequence reads: CASSLDSYFTDTQYF. The CDR3 region has the DNA TGTGCCAGCAGCTTGGACAGCTATTTCACAGATACGCAGTATTTT.

This clone was seen more than once but under ten times. This rearrangement joins TRBV7-9 to TRBJ2-1, with TRBD2 matching 9 bases. The ends lost 2 bases at V and 8 bases at J; junction bases unmatched: 7. Germline lookup yields CDR1 SEHNR and CDR2 FQNEAQ (reference sequence). There are 15 residues in the CDR3. The CDR3: CASSLSGGGADEQFF. In nucleotides, the CDR3 is TGTGCCAGCAGCTTATCCGGCGGGGGGGCCGATGAGCAGTTCTTC.

CDR3 nucleotides: TGTGCCAGCAGCACTTACTCGGATGGGGGGATCGAAAAACTGTTTTTT. Translating gives CASSTYSDGGIEKLFF. The J gene is TRBJ1-4, the V gene TRBV5-6; D might be TRBD1 (5 bases). From germline, CDR1 is SGHDT and CDR2 YYEEEE. Trimming pared 4 bases from V and 8 bases from J, leaving 21 bases between. The CDR3 runs 16 residues. Combining the CDR3 with reference TRBV5-6 and TRBJ1-4 gives the whole variable domain DAGVTQSPTHLIKTRGQQVTLRCSPKSGHDTVSWYQQALGQGPQFIFQYYEEEERQRGNFPDRFSGHQFPNYSSELNVNALLLGDSALYLCASSTYSDGGIEKLFFGSGTQLSVL.

The genes are TRBV30 and TRBJ1-4; no reliable D call. This CDR3 contains 13 residues. The V gene lost 2 bases and the J gene lost 5 bases, with 9 bases spanning the gap. The germline gives CDR1 GTSNPN, CDR2 SVGIG (reference sequence). In DNA form, the CDR3 reads TGTGCCTGGAGTTGGCAGTCAAATGAAAAACTGTTTTTT. It specifies CAWSWQSNEKLFF.

This clone was detected only a few times. The J gene is TRBJ2-7, the V gene TRBV7-3; 10 bases align to TRBD1. CDR1 and CDR2 (germline): SGHTA, FQGTGA. This CDR3 contains 16 residues. The junction had 8 bases not matched to a gene; V was cut back by 6 bases and J by 0 bases. In DNA form, the CDR3 reads TGTGCCAGCAGTTCCCCCGGGACAGGGGCCTCCTACGAGCAGTACTTC. Translation gives CASSSPGTGASYEQYF. The full variable domain, with the rest looked up from reference TRBV7-3 and TRBJ2-7, is GAGVSQTPSNKVTEKGKYVELRCDPISGHTALYWYRQSLGQGPEFLIYFQGTGAADDSGLPNDRFFAVRPEGSVSTLKIQRTERGDSAVYLCASSSPGTGASYEQYFGPGTRLTVT.

The chain is built from TRBV18 and TRBJ1-2, with a possible D match to TRBD1 (5 bases). The CDR3 is 16 residues long. The germline V and J ends were trimmed by 3 bases and 7 bases, with 21 bases remaining between them. The germline gives CDR1 KGHSH, CDR2 LQKENI. CDR3: CASSPQTEMNFGGYTF. CDR3 sequence (DNA): TGTGCCAGCTCACCCCAGACAGAAATGAATTTCGGTGGCTACACCTTC.

This clone was seen a handful of times. The CDR3 is CAISLDMNTEAFF. The CDR3 DNA is TGTGCCATCAGTCTAGATATGAACACTGAAGCTTTCTTT. The chain links TRBV10-3 to TRBJ1-1; no clear D gene. Trimming took 5 bases from V and 0 from J, leaving 7 bases between them. Germline CDR1 reads ENHRY; CDR2 reads SYGVKD. The CDR3 totals 13 residues.

The chain couples TRBV30 to TRBJ1-4; a weak D match, TRBD1 (6 bases). Germline values: CDR1 GTSNPN, CDR2 SVGIG (reference sequence). Trimming took off 5 bases at V and 1 base at J, with 11 bases between the two ends. The CDR3 runs to 14 residues. The CDR3 region is CAWGNRETNEKLFF. CDR3 in DNA: TGTGCCTGGGGGAACAGGGAAACTAATGAAAAACTGTTTTTT.

This chain connects TRBV15 to TRBJ1-1, with 7 nucleotides matching TRBD1. Germline V lookup: CDR1 LNHNV, CDR2 YYDKDF (reference sequence). V lost 0 bases, J lost 8 bases, and 15 bases stayed unmatched. This CDR3 contains 17 residues. The CDR3: CATSREVGQYRLREAFF. CDR3 coding DNA: TGTGCCACCAGCAGAGAAGTGGGACAGTACCGCCTCCGGGAAGCTTTCTTT. The complete variable domain, with remaining parts taken from reference TRBV15 and TRBJ1-1, reads DAMVIQNPRYQVTQFGKPVTLSCSQTLNHNVMYWYQQKSSQAPKLLFHYYDKDFNNEADTPDNFQSRRPNTSFCFLDIRSPGLGDTAMYLCATSREVGQYRLREAFFGQGTRLTVV.

V gene TRBV19 combines with J gene TRBJ1-1; a possible D gene is TRBD1 (6 bases). V was shortened by 6 bases and J by 3 bases, with 14 bases between the two germline ends. The CDR3 totals 14 residues. Germline V CDR1 and CDR2: LNHDA, SQIVND (reference sequence). The CDR3 DNA is TGTGCCAGTAGAACAGGACAGAAAGACACTGAAGCTTTCTTT. This gives the protein CASRTGQKDTEAFF.

The J gene is TRBJ2-1, the V gene TRBV11-3, with 9 bases aligning to TRBD2. Trimming cost V 5 bases and J 5 bases; bases outside gene matches: 13. Germline-derived CDR1 and CDR2 are SGHNT and YENEEA. The CDR3 totals 17 residues. The DNA for the CDR3 is TGTGCCAGCAGCCCCGGGCGCGGGAGGGCCAGTGACAATGAGCAGTTCTTC. It codes for CASSPGRGRASDNEQFF.

This rearrangement joins TRBV18 to TRBJ2-5; tentatively, D is TRBD2 (6 bases). Between the trimmed V and J ends, which lost 3 bases and 1 base, there was a span of 12 bases. Germline values: CDR1 KGHSH, CDR2 LQKENI. CDR3 length equals 15 residues. Written as DNA, the CDR3 is TGTGCCAGCTCACCGCTCAGAGCGGGCCAAGAGACCCAGTACTTC. Translated: CASSPLRAGQETQYF.

The V call is TRBV18, the J call TRBJ2-1; 10 bases fit TRBD2. From germline, CDR1 is KGHSH and CDR2 LQKENI. The V segment lost 0 bases and the J segment 4 bases; nucleotides outside the gene matches: 3. The CDR3 is made up of 16 amino acids. CDR3 in DNA: TGTGCCAGCTCACCACCGGCTAGCGGGAGTTACAATGAGCAGTTCTTC. Its translation: CASSPPASGSYNEQFF. The entire variable domain, with the rest obtained from reference TRBV18 and TRBJ2-1, is as follows: NAGVMQNPRHLVRRRGQEARLRCSPMKGHSHVYWYRQLPEEGLKFMVYLQKENIIDESGMPKERFSAEFPKEGPSILRIQQVVRGDSAAYFCASSPPASGSYNEQFFGPGTRLTVL.

This chain joins TRBV4-3 and TRBJ2-3; 8 nucleotides match TRBD2. The CDR3 loop spans 15 amino acids. Germline assignment: CDR1 LGHNA and CDR2 YSLEER. V was clipped by 1 base and J by 5 bases; unmatched bases: 5. The CDR3 DNA sequence: TGCGCCAGCAGCCAAGCGTCGGGGGGGCAAGATACGCAGTATTTT. Translating it yields CASSQASGGQDTQYF.

The rearrangement links TRBV10-3 to TRBJ2-7; tentative D call: TRBD1 (6 bases). CDR1 and CDR2 from the germline V gene are ENHRY and SYGVKD. Trimming took off 6 bases at V and 1 base at J, with 10 bases between the two ends. The CDR3 has 13 residues. The CDR3 loop reads CAISLQGSYEQYF. CDR3 bases: TGTGCCATCAGCTTACAGGGATCCTACGAGCAGTACTTC.

This chain uses TRBV30 with TRBJ1-3; D uncertain. The V and J ends lost 3 bases and 2 bases respectively, with 5 bases between them. CDR1 is GTSNPN and CDR2 is SVGIG in the germline V gene (reference sequence). This CDR3 region has 12 residues. The CDR3: CAWSGPGNTIYF. CDR3 DNA sequence: TGTGCCTGGAGCGGTCCTGGAAACACCATATATTTT. The full variable domain, with the rest looked up from reference TRBV30 and TRBJ1-3, is SQTIHQWPATLVQPVGSPLSLECTVEGTSNPNLYWYRQAAGRGLQLLFYSVGIGQISSEVPQNLSASRPQDRQFILSSKKLLLSDSGFYLCAWSGPGNTIYFGEGSWLTVV.

The chain combines TRBV4-3 with TRBJ2-1; TRBD1 aligns across 8 bases. V was clipped by 0 bases and J by 5 bases; unmatched bases: 6. This CDR3 spans 16 amino acids. Germline CDR1 reads LGHNA; CDR2 reads YSLEER. Here the CDR3 reads CASSQDGQGGHNEQFF. The CDR3 DNA sequence: TGCGCCAGCAGCCAAGATGGACAGGGAGGCCACAATGAGCAGTTCTTC.

The chain has TRBV18 and TRBJ2-1; 15 positions agree with TRBD2. The CDR3 is 15 residues long. V shed 6 bases, J shed 9 bases, and the junction held 6 bases outside the gene matches. The V gene's germline CDR1 is KGHSH and CDR2 LQKENI. The CDR3 bases are TGTGCCAGCTCGTCGGGACTAGCGGGAGGAAGTGAGCAGTTCTTC. It encodes CASSSGLAGGSEQFF.

In this sample, this clone turned up a few times. This chain connects TRBV29-1 to TRBJ2-5; possibly TRBD1 for D (5 bases). The CDR3 extends over 12 amino acids. Per the germline V gene, CDR1 is SQVTM and CDR2 is ANQGSEA. Trimming pared 3 bases from V and 0 bases from J, leaving 5 bases between. CDR3 sequence: CSVDRDQETQYF. The CDR3 nucleotides are TGCAGCGTTGACAGGGACCAAGAGACCCAGTACTTC. Complete variable domain (other parts from reference TRBV29-1 and TRBJ2-5): SAVISQKPSRDICQRGTSLTIQCQVDSQVTMMFWYRQQPGQSLTLIATANQGSEATYESGFVIDKFPISRPNLTFSTLTVSNMSPEDSSIYLCSVDRDQETQYFGPGTRLLVL.

The chain uses TRBV14 and TRBJ1-2; 8 bases line up with TRBD1. Germline CDR1 reads SGHDN; CDR2 reads FVKESK. The CDR3 sequence is 13 residues long. Trimming took 0 bases from V and 7 from J; bases not matched to a gene: 1. CDR3 DNA sequence: TGTGCCAGCAGCCAAGACAGGGGGCTTGGCTACACCTTC. Translated, it gives CASSQDRGLGYTF.

Worth noting for this clone: At the DNA level, this CDR3 is encoded by other sequences in the same sample as well. The chain joins TRBV5-1 to TRBJ2-6; D gene ambiguous. Germline loops: CDR1 SGHRS, CDR2 YFSETQ. V was clipped by 1 base and J by 0 bases, with 5 bases between them. The CDR3 sequence is 15 residues long. The CDR3 DNA reads as TGCGCCAGCAGCTTGCCGGGCTCTGGGGCCAACGTCCTGACTTTC. Translated, it gives CASSLPGSGANVLTF.

The CDR3 coding sequence is TGTGCCATCAGTGAGTCGGGCGGAGGCTATGGCTACACCTTC. It yields the protein CAISESGGGYGYTF. The chain joins TRBV10-3 to TRBJ1-2; no clear D gene. From germline, CDR1 is ENHRY and CDR2 SYGVKD. Trimming took off 0 bases at V and 4 bases at J, with 9 bases between the two ends. The CDR3 has 14 residues.

In its sample, this clone was seen a few times. The CDR3 region has the DNA TGCAGCGTTGTTCCCAGCTCCTACGAGCAGTACTTC. It codes for CSVVPSSYEQYF. The rearrangement links TRBV29-1 to TRBJ2-7; D is undetermined. Trimming stripped 4 bases from V and 0 bases from J, with 7 bases between. CDR1 is SQVTM, CDR2 ANQGSEA, per germline. This CDR3 has 12 amino acids.

The CDR3 spells CASSPVGAGEEKLFF. In nucleotides, the CDR3 is TGTGCCAGCAGCCCAGTCGGGGCAGGGGAGGAAAAACTGTTTTTT. The rearrangement joins TRBV7-2 to TRBJ1-4; the D gene is possibly TRBD1 (6 bases). CDR3 length: 15 residues. Trimming pared 5 bases from V and 8 bases from J, leaving 18 bases between. CDR1 is SGHTA, CDR2 FQGNSA, per germline.

The table lists this clone with a few counts. This chain uses TRBV10-3 with TRBJ2-5; D perhaps matches TRBD2 (6 bases). Germline CDR1 and CDR2: ENHRY and SYGVKD. The CDR3 length is 13 residues. The germline V and J ends were trimmed by 8 bases and 5 bases, with 15 bases remaining between them. The CDR3 DNA follows: TGTGCCATCGGCGGGACCTCCGATGAGACCCAGTACTTC. Translated, it gives CAIGGTSDETQYF.